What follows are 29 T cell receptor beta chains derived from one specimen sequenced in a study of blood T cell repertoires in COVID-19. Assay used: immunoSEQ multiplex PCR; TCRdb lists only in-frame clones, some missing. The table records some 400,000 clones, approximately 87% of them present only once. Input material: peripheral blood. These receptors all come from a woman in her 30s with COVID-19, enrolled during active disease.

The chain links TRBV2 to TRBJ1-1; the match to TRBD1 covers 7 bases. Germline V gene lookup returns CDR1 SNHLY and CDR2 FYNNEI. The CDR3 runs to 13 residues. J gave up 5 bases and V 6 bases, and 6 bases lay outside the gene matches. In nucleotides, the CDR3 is TGTGCCAGCAGAGGAGACAGGGTAACTGAAGCTTTCTTT. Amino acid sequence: CASRGDRVTEAFF.

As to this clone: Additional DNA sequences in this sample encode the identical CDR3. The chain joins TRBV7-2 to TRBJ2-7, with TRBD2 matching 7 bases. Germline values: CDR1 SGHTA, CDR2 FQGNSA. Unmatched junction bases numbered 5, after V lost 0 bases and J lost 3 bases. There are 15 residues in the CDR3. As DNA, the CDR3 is TGTGCCAGCAGCTTAGCGGGAGGGCCAAGCTACGAGCAGTACTTC. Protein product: CASSLAGGPSYEQYF.

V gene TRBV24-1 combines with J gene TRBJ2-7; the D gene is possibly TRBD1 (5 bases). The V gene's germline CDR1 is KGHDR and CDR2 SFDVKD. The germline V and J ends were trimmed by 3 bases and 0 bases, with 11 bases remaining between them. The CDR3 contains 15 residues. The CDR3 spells CATSDPKDNSYEQYF. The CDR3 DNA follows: TGTGCCACCAGTGATCCTAAGGACAACTCCTACGAGCAGTACTTC.

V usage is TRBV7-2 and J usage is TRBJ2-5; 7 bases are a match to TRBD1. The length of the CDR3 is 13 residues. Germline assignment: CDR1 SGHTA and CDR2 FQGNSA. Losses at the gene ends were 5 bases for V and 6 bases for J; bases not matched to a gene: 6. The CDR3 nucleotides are TGTGCCAGCAGCCAAGACAGGGAGCAGACCCAGTACTTC. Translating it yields CASSQDREQTQYF.

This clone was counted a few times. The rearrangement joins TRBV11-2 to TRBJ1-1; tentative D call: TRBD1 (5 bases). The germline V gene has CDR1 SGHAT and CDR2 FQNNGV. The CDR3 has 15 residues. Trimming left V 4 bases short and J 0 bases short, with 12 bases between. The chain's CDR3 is CASSSVRGLNTEAFF. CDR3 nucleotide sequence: TGTGCCAGCAGCTCAGTAAGGGGCCTGAACACTGAAGCTTTCTTT. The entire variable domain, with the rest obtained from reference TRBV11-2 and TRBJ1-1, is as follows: EAGVAQSPRYKIIEKRQSVAFWCNPISGHATLYWYQQILGQGPKLLIQFQNNGVVDDSQLPKDRFSAERLKGVDSTLKIQPAKLEDSAVYLCASSSVRGLNTEAFFGQGTRLTVV.

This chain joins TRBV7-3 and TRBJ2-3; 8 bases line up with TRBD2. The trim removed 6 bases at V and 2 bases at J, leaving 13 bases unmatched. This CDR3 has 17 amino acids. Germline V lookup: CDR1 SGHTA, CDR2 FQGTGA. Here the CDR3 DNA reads TGTGCCAGCAGGCCCGACGTGGTAGCGGGATTCACAGATACGCAGTATTTT. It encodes CASRPDVVAGFTDTQYF.

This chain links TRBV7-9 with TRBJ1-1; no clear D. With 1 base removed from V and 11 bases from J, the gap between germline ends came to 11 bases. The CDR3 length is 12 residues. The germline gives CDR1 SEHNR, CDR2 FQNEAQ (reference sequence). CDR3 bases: TGTGCCAGCAGCTTAGGTGGCAGGTCTGCTTTCTTT. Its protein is CASSLGGRSAFF.

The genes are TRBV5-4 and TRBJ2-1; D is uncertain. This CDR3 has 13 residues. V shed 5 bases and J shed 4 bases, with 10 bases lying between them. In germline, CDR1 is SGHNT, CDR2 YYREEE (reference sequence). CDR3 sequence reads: CASSRSLYNEQFF. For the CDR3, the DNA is TGTGCCAGCAGTCGGAGCCTTTACAATGAGCAGTTCTTC.

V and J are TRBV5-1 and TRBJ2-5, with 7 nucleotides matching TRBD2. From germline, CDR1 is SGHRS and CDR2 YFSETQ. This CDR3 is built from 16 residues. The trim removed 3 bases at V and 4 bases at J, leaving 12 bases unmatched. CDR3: CASSSRLAGGGETQYF. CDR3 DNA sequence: TGCGCCAGCAGCTCCCGACTAGCCGGGGGTGGAGAGACCCAGTACTTC.

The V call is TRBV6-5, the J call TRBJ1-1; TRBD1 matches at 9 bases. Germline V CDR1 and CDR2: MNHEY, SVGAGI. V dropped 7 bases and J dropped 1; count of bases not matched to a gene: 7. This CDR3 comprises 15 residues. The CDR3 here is CASKKQGAQNTEAFF. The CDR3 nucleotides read TGTGCCAGCAAGAAACAGGGGGCGCAGAACACTGAAGCTTTCTTT.

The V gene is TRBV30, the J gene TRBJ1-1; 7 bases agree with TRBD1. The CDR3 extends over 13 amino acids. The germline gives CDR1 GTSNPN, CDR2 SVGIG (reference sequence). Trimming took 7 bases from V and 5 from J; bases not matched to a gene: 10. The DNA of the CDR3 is TGTGCCTCAAAGGGACAGAAGGGGACTGAAGCTTTCTTT. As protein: CASKGQKGTEAFF.

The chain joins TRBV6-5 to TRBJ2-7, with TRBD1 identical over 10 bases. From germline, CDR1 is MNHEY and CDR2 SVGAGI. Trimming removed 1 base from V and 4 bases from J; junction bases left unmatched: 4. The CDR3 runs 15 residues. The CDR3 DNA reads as TGTGCCAGCAGTTACTATGCGGGACAGGGGTACGAGCAGTACTTC. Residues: CASSYYAGQGYEQYF.

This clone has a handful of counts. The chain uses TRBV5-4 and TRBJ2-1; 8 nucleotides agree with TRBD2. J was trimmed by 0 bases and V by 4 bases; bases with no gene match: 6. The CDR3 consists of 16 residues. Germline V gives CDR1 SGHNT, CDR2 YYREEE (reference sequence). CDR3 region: CASSPPSGSSYNEQFF. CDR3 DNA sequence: TGTGCCAGCAGCCCACCGAGCGGGAGCTCCTACAATGAGCAGTTCTTC. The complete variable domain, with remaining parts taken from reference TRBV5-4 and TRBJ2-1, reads ETGVTQSPTHLIKTRGQQVTLRCSSQSGHNTVSWYQQALGQGPQFIFQYYREEENGRGNFPPRFSGLQFPNYSSELNVNALELDDSALYLCASSPPSGSSYNEQFFGPGTRLTVL.

CDR3 loop: CASSLDRGGQPQHF. In DNA, the CDR3 is TGTGCCAGTAGCCTAGACAGGGGAGGTCAGCCCCAGCATTTT. The chain is built from TRBV19 and TRBJ1-5, with 8 bases aligning to TRBD1. This CDR3 region has 14 residues. Germline V lookup: CDR1 LNHDA, CDR2 SQIVND (reference sequence). V was clipped by 6 bases and J by 6 bases; unmatched bases: 7.

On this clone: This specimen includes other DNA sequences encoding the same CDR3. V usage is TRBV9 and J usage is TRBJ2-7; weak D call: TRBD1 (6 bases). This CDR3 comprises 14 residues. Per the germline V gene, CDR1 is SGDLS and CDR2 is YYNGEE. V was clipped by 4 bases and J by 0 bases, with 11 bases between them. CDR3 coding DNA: TGTGCCAGCAGCCCGACAGGCGGCTCCTACGAGCAGTACTTC. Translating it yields CASSPTGGSYEQYF.

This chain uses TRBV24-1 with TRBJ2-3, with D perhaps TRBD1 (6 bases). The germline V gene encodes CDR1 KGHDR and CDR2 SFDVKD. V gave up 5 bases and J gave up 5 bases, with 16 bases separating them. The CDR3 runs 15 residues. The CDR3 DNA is TGTGCCACCAGTGGGGGGCCCCCGGTGGGAGATACGCAGTATTTT. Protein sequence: CATSGGPPVGDTQYF.

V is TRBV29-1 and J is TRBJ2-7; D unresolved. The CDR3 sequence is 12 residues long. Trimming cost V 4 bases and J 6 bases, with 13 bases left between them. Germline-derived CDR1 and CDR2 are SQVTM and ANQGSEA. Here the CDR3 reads CSVGSNGAEQYF. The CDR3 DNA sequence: TGCAGCGTTGGGTCTAATGGAGCCGAGCAGTACTTC.

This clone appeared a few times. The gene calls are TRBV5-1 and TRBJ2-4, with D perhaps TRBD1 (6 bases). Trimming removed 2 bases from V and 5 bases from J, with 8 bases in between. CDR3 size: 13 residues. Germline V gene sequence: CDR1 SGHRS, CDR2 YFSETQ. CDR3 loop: CASSLRTENIQYF. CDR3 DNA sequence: TGCGCCAGCAGCTTACGGACAGAAAACATTCAGTACTTC.

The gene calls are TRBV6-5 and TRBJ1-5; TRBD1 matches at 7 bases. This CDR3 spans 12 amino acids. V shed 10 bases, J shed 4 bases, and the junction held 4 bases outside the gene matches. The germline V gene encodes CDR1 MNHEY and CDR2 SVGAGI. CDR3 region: CATSQGNQPQHF. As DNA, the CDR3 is TGTGCCACCTCACAGGGGAATCAGCCCCAGCATTTT.

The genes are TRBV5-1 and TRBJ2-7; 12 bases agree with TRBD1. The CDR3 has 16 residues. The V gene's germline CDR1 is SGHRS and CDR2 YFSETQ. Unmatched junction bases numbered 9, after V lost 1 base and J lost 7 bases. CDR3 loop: CASSLLPGQGAREQYF. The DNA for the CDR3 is TGCGCCAGCAGCTTGCTTCCGGGACAGGGGGCGAGGGAGCAGTACTTC.

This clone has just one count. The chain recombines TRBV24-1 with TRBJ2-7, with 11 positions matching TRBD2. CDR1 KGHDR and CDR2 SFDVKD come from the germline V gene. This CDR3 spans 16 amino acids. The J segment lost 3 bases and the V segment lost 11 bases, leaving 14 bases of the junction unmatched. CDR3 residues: CAREDSTGTSGYEQYF. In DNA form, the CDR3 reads TGTGCCAGAGAGGACTCCACCGGGACTAGCGGCTACGAGCAGTACTTC.

CDR3 amino acids: CASSQHTGVPNYGYTF. The CDR3 DNA reads TGTGCCAGCAGCCAGCATACAGGGGTTCCTAACTATGGCTACACCTTC. This rearrangement joins TRBV7-2 to TRBJ1-2, with TRBD1 identical over 7 bases. After removal of 5 bases from V and 0 bases from J, the junction contained 9 bases not matched to a gene. Germline CDR1 reads SGHTA; CDR2 reads FQGNSA. There are 16 residues in the CDR3.

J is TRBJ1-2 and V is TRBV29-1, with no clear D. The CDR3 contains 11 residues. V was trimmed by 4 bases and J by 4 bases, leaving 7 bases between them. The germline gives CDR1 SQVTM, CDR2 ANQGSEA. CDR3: CSVAGGYGYTF. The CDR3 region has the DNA TGCAGCGTTGCGGGAGGCTATGGCTACACCTTC.

CDR3 nucleotide sequence: TGCGCCAGCAAAGGTGACAGGGGACTTGAGGACCCCTCCTACGAGCAGTACTTC. This encodes CASKGDRGLEDPSYEQYF. The chain links TRBV5-1 to TRBJ2-7; 8 nucleotides agree with TRBD1. J lost 0 bases, V lost 6 bases, and 17 bases had no gene match. Germline V gene data show CDR1 as SGHRS and CDR2 as YFSETQ. The length of the CDR3 is 18 residues.

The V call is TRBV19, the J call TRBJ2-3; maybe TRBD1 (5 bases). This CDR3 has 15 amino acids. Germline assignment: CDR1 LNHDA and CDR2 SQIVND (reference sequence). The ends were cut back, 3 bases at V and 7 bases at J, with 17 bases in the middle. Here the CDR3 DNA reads TGTGCCAGTAGTATGGAGCAGGGAATCTTAAATACGCAGTATTTT. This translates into CASSMEQGILNTQYF.

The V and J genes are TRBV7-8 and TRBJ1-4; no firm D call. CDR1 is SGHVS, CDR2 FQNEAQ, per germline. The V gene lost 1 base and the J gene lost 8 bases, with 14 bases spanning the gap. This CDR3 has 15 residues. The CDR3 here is CASSLGARAREKLFF. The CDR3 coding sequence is TGTGCCAGCAGCTTAGGAGCGAGGGCTCGGGAAAAACTGTTTTTT.

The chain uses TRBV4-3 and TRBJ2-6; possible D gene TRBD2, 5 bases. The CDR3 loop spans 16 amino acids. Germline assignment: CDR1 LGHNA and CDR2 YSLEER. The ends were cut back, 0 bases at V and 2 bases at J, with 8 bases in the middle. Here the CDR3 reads CASSQDRGTGANVLTF. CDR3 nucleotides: TGCGCCAGCAGCCAAGATCGGGGAACTGGGGCCAACGTCCTGACTTTC.

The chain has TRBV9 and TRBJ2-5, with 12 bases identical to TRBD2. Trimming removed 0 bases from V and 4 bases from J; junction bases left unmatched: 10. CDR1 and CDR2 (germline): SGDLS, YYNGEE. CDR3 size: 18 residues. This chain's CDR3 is CASSVGTSGIARGETQYF. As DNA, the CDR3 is TGTGCCAGCAGCGTAGGGACTAGCGGGATCGCCCGGGGAGAGACCCAGTACTTC. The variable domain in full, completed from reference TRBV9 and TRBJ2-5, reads DSGVTQTPKHLITATGQRVTLRCSPRSGDLSVYWYQQSLDQGLQFLIQYYNGEERAKGNILERFSAQQFPDLHSELNLSSLELGDSALYFCASSVGTSGIARGETQYFGPGTRLLVL.

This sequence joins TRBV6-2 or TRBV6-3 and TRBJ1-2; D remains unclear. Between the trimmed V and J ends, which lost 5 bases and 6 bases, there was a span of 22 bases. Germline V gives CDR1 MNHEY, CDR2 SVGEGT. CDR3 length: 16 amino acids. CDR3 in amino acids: CASSHPWRRLGNGYTF. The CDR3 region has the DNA TGTGCCAGCAGTCACCCATGGCGGCGCCTCGGCAATGGCTACACCTTC.